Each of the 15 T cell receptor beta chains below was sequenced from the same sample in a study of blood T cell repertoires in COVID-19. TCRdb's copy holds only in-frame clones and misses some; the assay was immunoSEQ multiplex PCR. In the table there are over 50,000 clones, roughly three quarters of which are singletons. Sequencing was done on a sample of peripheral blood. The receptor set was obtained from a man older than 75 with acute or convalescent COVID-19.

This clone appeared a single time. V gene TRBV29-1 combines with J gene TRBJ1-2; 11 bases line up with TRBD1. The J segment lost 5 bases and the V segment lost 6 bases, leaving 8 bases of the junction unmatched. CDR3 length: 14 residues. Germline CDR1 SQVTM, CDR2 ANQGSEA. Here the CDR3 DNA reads TGCAGCGTCTTTGGGGACAGGGGGAGATATGGCTACACCTTC. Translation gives CSVFGDRGRYGYTF.

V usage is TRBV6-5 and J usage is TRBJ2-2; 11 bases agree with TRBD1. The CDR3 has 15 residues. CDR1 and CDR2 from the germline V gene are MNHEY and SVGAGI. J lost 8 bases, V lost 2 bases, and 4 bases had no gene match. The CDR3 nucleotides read TGTGCCAGCAGTTACCGGACAGGGGGCATAGGGGAGCTGTTTTTT. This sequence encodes CASSYRTGGIGELFF.

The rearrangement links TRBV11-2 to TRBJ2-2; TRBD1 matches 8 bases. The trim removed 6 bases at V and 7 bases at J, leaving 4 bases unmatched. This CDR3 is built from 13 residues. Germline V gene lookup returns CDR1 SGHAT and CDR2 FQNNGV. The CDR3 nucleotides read TGTGCCAGCAGTCAGGGGGCGGGCGGGGAGCTGTTTTTT. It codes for CASSQGAGGELFF.

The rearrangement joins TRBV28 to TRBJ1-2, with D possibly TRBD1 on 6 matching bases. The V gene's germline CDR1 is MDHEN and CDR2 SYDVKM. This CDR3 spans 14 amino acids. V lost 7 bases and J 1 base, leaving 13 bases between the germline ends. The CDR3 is CASTQAGDNYGYTF. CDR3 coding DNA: TGTGCCAGCACCCAAGCAGGGGATAACTATGGCTACACCTTC.

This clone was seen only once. This CDR3 is CASTWSGGRRLAETQYF. CDR3 nucleotide sequence: TGTGCCAGCACGTGGTCGGGGGGTAGACGGCTGGCAGAGACCCAGTACTTC. V usage is TRBV28 and J usage is TRBJ2-5; 7 nucleotides match TRBD2. Germline assignment: CDR1 MDHEN and CDR2 SYDVKM. The junction had 18 bases not matched to a gene; V was cut back by 7 bases and J by 4 bases. The CDR3 runs 17 residues.

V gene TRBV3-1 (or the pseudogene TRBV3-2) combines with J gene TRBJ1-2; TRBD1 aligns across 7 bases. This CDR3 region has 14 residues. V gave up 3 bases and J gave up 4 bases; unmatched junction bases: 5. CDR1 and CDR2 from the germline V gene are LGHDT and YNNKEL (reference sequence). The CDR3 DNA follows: TGTGCCAGCAGCCACGGACAGGACCCCTATGGCTACACCTTC. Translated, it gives CASSHGQDPYGYTF.

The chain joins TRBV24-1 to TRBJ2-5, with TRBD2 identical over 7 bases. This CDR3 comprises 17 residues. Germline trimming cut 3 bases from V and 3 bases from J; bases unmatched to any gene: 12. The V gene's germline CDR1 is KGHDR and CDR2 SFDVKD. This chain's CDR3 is CATSDKHGGGLKETQYF. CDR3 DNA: TGTGCCACCAGTGATAAGCATGGGGGAGGGTTGAAAGAGACCCAGTACTTC.

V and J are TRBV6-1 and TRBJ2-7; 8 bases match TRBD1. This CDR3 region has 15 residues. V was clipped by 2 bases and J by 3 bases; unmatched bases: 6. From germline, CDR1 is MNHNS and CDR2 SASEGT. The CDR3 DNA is TGTGCCAGCAGTGAAAGCGTAGGACAGGGCTACGAGCAGTACTTC. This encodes CASSESVGQGYEQYF.

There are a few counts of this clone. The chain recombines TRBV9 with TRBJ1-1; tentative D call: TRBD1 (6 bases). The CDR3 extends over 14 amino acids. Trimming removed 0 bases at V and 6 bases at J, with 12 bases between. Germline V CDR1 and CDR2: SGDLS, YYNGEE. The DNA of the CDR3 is TGTGCCAGCAGCGTAGGACAGGCCGGTTCTGAAGCTTTCTTT. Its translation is CASSVGQAGSEAFF. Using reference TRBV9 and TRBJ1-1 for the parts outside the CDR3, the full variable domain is DSGVTQTPKHLITATGQRVTLRCSPRSGDLSVYWYQQSLDQGLQFLIQYYNGEERAKGNILERFSAQQFPDLHSELNLSSLELGDSALYFCASSVGQAGSEAFFGQGTRLTVV.

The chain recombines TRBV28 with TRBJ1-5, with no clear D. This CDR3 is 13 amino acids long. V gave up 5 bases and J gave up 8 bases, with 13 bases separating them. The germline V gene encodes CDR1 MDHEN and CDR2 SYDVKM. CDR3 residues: CASSVWTGEPQHF. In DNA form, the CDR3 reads TGTGCCAGCAGTGTTTGGACCGGGGAGCCCCAGCATTTT.

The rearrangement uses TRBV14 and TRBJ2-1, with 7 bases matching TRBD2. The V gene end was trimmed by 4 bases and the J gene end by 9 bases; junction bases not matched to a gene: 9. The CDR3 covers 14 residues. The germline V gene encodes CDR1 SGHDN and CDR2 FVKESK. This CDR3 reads CASSPLTSDGEQFF. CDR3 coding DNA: TGTGCCAGCAGCCCGCTTACTAGCGACGGTGAGCAGTTCTTC.

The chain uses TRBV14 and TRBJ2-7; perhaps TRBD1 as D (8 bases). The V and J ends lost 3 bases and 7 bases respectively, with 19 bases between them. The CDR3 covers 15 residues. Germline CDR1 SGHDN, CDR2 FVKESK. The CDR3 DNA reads TGTGCCAGCAGCCATCTCGGACAGGGAGGGGGTGAGCAGTACTTC. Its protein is CASSHLGQGGGEQYF.

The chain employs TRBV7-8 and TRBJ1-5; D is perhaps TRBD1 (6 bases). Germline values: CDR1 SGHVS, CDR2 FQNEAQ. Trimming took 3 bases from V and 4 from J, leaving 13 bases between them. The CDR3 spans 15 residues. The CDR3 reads CASSLAGTQNQPQHF. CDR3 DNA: TGTGCCAGCAGCTTGGCCGGGACACAGAATCAGCCCCAGCATTTT.

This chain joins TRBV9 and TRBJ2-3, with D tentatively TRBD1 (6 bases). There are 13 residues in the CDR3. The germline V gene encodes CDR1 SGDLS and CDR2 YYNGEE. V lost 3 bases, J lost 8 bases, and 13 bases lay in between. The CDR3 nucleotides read TGTGCCAGCAGCGCTCAGGGGTCAGGTACGCAGTATTTT. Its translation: CASSAQGSGTQYF.

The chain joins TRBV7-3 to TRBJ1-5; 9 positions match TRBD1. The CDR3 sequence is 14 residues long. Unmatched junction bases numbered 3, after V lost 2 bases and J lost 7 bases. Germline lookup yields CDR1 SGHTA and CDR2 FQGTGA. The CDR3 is CASSLWDRVQPQHF. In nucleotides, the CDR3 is TGTGCCAGCAGCTTATGGGACAGGGTACAGCCCCAGCATTTT.